The clone carrying this T cell receptor (beta chain) was counted at least ten times. Antigen specificity is unknown. The data stem from a study of blood T cells in healthy people across ages. General observations from the study: The long-lived group displayed more naive CD4+ cells, plus higher diversity, than the aged donors did.

The length of the CDR3 is 12 residues. Trimming removed 2 bases from V and 5 bases from J, with 6 bases in between. Sample-barcoded 5' priming and a J-beta primer mix drove a second PCR of roughly 6 to 12 cycles. Any given sample supplied a minimum of 2.5 million CDR3-containing paired-end reads. TCRdb re-analysed the 5' RACE reads in MiXCR, keeping a single row per CDR3 protein. Of about 690,000 distinct CDR3 sequences listed, roughly 41% are singletons. Sequencing was done on a sample of blood. The chain employs TRBV12-3 or TRBV12-4 and TRBJ2-5; no clear D gene. This receptor was taken from a man at least 80 years old in good health. CDR3 protein: CASSLFGETQYF. The CDR3 DNA sequence: TGTGCCAGCAGTTTATTCGGGGAGACCCAGTACTTC.